Below, 2 T cell receptor beta chains from the same sample are listed, as sequenced in a study of regulatory T cells in long-lasting Graves disease. HTBI primers from iRepertoire and Arm-PCR of CDR3 regions yielded the TCR beta libraries. Via MiXCR, TCRdb re-called the multiplex PCR reads, giving one row per CDR3 protein. The data hold 400,000 to 550,000 distinct CDR3 sequences, with roughly 17% observed a single time. Time point described: newly diagnosed GD, antithyroid drugs for less than 3 months. Preparation of the TCR library used RNA extracted from PBMCs. These data were also reused for a study on T cells in Graves' hyperthyroidism and ophthalmopathy.

This specimen consisted of peripheral blood mononuclear cells (PBMCs), obtained at new diagnosis, from a patient treated with antithyroid drugs. All receptors derive from a woman aged 18 to 35 with Graves disease.

This clonotype was seen many times. The rearrangement joins TRBV10-3 to TRBJ2-3; the match to TRBD2 covers 8 bases. Per germline, CDR1 ENHRY and CDR2 SYGVKD. The ends lost 10 bases at V and 6 bases at J; junction bases unmatched: 18. This CDR3 spans 16 amino acids. CDR3 amino acids: CATRAGAGGLLDTQYF. Here the CDR3 DNA reads TGTGCCACCAGAGCAGGGGCGGGAGGTTTGTTGGATACGCAGTATTTT.

Remarks on this clonotype: Since a much larger clone is just one base distant, this may be a read error. This rearrangement joins TRBV20-1 to TRBJ2-3, with 7 bases matching TRBD1. Per the germline V gene, CDR1 is DFQATT and CDR2 is SNEGSKA (reference sequence). The CDR3 is made up of 12 amino acids. The CDR3 nucleotides are TGCAGTGGTAGAAGTCAGGGACAGTGGCAGTATTTT. Protein sequence: CSGRSQGQWQYF.